The T cell receptor beta chain described here comes from a study of CD4 T cells in relation to SARS-CoV-2 and coronaviruses. Study details: The restricting HLA molecule for shared crossreactive spike epitopes was mapped.

A remark on this clone: Antigen: not known.

Broader study findings: About 65% of donors had memory CD4+ clonotypes crossrecognizing SARS-CoV-2 and common cold coronavirus spike.

Measured with immunoSEQ multiplex PCR; TCRdb has only the in-frame clones, and not every one. The sample shows about 59,000 clones, 70% to 90% of them seen only once. The germline gives CDR1 MNHEY, CDR2 SVGAGI. Trimming shortened V by 7 bases and J by 0 bases, and 15 bases separated the two germline ends. CDR3 length equals 15 residues. The unexposed donors gave CD4+ T cells in about 2010-2018, prior to COVID-19. The chain recombines TRBV6-5 with TRBJ1-2; D gene uncertain. This TCR was recovered from a human donor in good health. Sequencing was done on a sample of memory CD4+ T cells from PBMCs. The DNA of the CDR3 is TGTGCCAGCATGGAAGGGCGAGGAGCTAACTATGGCTACACCTTC. Its protein is CASMEGRGANYGYTF.